These 26 T cell receptor beta chains originate from one sample sequenced in a study of blood T cell repertoires in COVID-19. Produced via immunoSEQ multiplex PCR; TCRdb's table is partial and in-frame only. The sample shows approximately 280,000 clones, about 89% of them seen only once. Sequencing input: peripheral blood. These TCRs come from a man aged 35 to 55 with acute or convalescent COVID-19.

The gene calls are TRBV18 and TRBJ2-3; no clear D gene. V lost 2 bases and J 10 bases, leaving 10 bases between the germline ends. Germline lookup yields CDR1 KGHSH and CDR2 LQKENI. The CDR3 extends over 12 amino acids. CDR3 residues: CASSPGPSSQYF. In DNA form, the CDR3 reads TGTGCCAGCTCACCAGGGCCTTCTTCGCAGTATTTT.

The chain joins TRBV5-1 to TRBJ1-2, with D possibly matching TRBD1 (6 bases). Per the germline V gene, CDR1 is SGHRS and CDR2 is YFSETQ. CDR3 size: 12 residues. Deletions cut 6 bases from V and 4 bases from J, with 10 bases between. The CDR3 DNA reads TGCGCCAGCACTTCGGACAGCTATGGCTACACCTTC. Translated: CASTSDSYGYTF.

The J gene is TRBJ1-5, the V gene TRBV7-9; D not resolved. This CDR3 contains 15 residues. CDR1 and CDR2 (germline): SEHNR, FQNEAQ (reference sequence). V lost 5 bases, J lost 6 bases, and 17 bases lay in between. The DNA for the CDR3 is TGTGCCAGCAGCCCCCGGGGAGTGGAAGGTCAGCCCCAGCATTTT. Its protein is CASSPRGVEGQPQHF.

The chain uses TRBV5-1 and TRBJ2-3, with 13 bases fitting TRBD2. Germline lookup yields CDR1 SGHRS and CDR2 YFSETQ. The CDR3 runs 16 residues. The trim removed 3 bases at V and 3 bases at J, leaving 4 bases unmatched. Here the CDR3 DNA reads TGCGCCAGCAGCTCCCGGACTAGCGGGGGAACAGATACGCAGTATTTT. It encodes CASSSRTSGGTDTQYF.

To note about this clone: This same CDR3 is encoded by further DNA sequences in the sample. V and J are TRBV12-3 or TRBV12-4 and TRBJ1-1, with 7 bases that match TRBD1. Losses at the gene ends were 5 bases for V and 4 bases for J; bases not matched to a gene: 4. The CDR3 loop spans 13 amino acids. CDR3 in DNA: TGTGCCAGCAGTCGACAGGGAGGCACTGAAGCTTTCTTT. Residues: CASSRQGGTEAFF.

The rearrangement joins TRBV5-1 to TRBJ2-7; 7 bases are shared with TRBD1. V lost 0 bases, J lost 7 bases, and 10 bases stayed unmatched. The CDR3 runs 15 residues. Looked up from germline, CDR1 is SGHRS and CDR2 is YFSETQ. In DNA form, the CDR3 reads TGCGCCAGCAGCTTGGGAGGGGGACAGTACCTTGAGCAGTACTTC. This encodes CASSLGGGQYLEQYF.

The J gene is TRBJ2-3, the V gene TRBV19; TRBD2 agrees at 10 bases. The CDR3 length is 15 residues. Trimming took 7 bases from V and 6 from J; bases not matched to a gene: 10. Germline CDR1 is LNHDA and CDR2 is SQIVND (reference sequence). CDR3 in amino acids: CASKPLAGPRDTQYF. DNA for the CDR3: TGTGCCAGTAAACCACTAGCGGGGCCGAGGGATACGCAGTATTTT.

This clone was counted only a few times. The chain uses TRBV5-1 and TRBJ1-2, with D uncertain. CDR1 is SGHRS and CDR2 is YFSETQ in the germline V gene. Trimming removed 3 bases from V and 3 bases from J, with 12 bases in between. This CDR3 is built from 14 residues. The CDR3 sequence: CASSSPGEDYGYTF. The CDR3 DNA reads as TGCGCCAGCAGCTCCCCCGGCGAGGACTATGGCTACACCTTC.

The rearrangement links TRBV4-1 to TRBJ2-1; TRBD2 agrees at 10 bases. This CDR3 spans 18 amino acids. J gave up 7 bases and V 4 bases, and 16 bases lay outside the gene matches. Germline CDR1 is MGHRA and CDR2 is YSYEKL. CDR3 bases: TGCGCCAGCAGCCCCTCTTACCTGAGCGGGGGGGCTAGGAATGAGCAGTTCTTC. Translation: CASSPSYLSGGARNEQFF.

The chain has TRBV19 and TRBJ1-1; no clear D gene. V was pared by 1 base and J by 0 bases, with 15 bases between. The CDR3 consists of 17 residues. From germline, CDR1 is LNHDA and CDR2 SQIVND (reference sequence). Written as DNA, the CDR3 is TGTGCCAGTAGTATAGGACCGGGAAATTTGATGAACACTGAAGCTTTCTTT. This gives the protein CASSIGPGNLMNTEAFF. Filled out from reference TRBV19 and TRBJ1-1, the complete variable domain reads DGGITQSPKYLFRKEGQNVTLSCEQNLNHDAMYWYRQDPGQGLRLIYYSQIVNDFQKGDIAEGYSVSREKKESFPLTVTSAQKNPTAFYLCASSIGPGNLMNTEAFFGQGTRLTVV.

This rearrangement joins TRBV5-8 to TRBJ2-3; the match to TRBD2 covers 14 bases. The CDR3 extends over 18 amino acids. V shed 4 bases, J shed 1 base, and the junction held 8 bases outside the gene matches. CDR1 is SGHTS, CDR2 YDEGEE, per germline. CDR3 DNA sequence: TGTGCCAGCAGCCCGACTAGCGGGGGGGAAATAGGCACAGATACGCAGTATTTT. Its protein product is CASSPTSGGEIGTDTQYF.

CDR3 amino acids: CASSPGGSVTDTQYF. The CDR3 nucleotides read TGTGCCAGCAGCCCCGGGGGGTCTGTCACAGATACGCAGTATTTT. The rearrangement links TRBV3-1 (or the pseudogene TRBV3-2) to TRBJ2-3; TRBD2 agrees at 7 bases. Germline V gene sequence: CDR1 LGHDT, CDR2 YNNKEL (reference sequence). The CDR3 is 15 amino acids. J lost 2 bases, V lost 4 bases, and 6 bases had no gene match.

The chain has TRBV7-9 and TRBJ2-7, with 11 nucleotides matching TRBD1. Germline V gene lookup returns CDR1 SEHNR and CDR2 FQNEAQ (reference sequence). The CDR3 extends over 13 amino acids. The junction had 1 base not matched to a gene; V was cut back by 3 bases and J by 6 bases. The chain's CDR3 is CASSLGQGVEQYF. Written as DNA, the CDR3 is TGTGCCAGCAGCTTGGGACAGGGGGTCGAGCAGTACTTC.

This clone was recorded a few times. A read error may produce the germline difference seen at one junction end. This chain joins TRBV6-1 and TRBJ1-1, with D unclear. The CDR3 totals 13 residues. Germline CDR1 is MNHNS and CDR2 is SASEGT. CDR3 region: CASREVALGEAFF. In DNA form, the CDR3 reads TGTGCCAGCAGGGAAGTGGCCCTAGGTGAAGCTTTCTTT.

The chain couples TRBV4-2 to TRBJ2-5; D is perhaps TRBD2 (6 bases). Germline-derived CDR1 and CDR2 are LGHNA and YNFKEQ. This CDR3 comprises 14 residues. V was pared by 0 bases and J by 5 bases, with 10 bases between. CDR3 nucleotide sequence: TGTGCCAGCAGCCAAGATCCGGGGGACGAGACCCAGTACTTC. Its protein product is CASSQDPGDETQYF.

This clone was counted a few times. The chain joins TRBV30 to TRBJ1-2, with 10 positions matching TRBD1. This CDR3 has 16 amino acids. Germline loops: CDR1 GTSNPN, CDR2 SVGIG (reference sequence). The junction had 8 bases not matched to a gene; V was cut back by 0 bases and J by 4 bases. The CDR3 nucleotides read TGTGCCTGGAGTGTCGCCCGGACAGGGGGAAGCTATGGCTACACCTTC. Protein: CAWSVARTGGSYGYTF.

The chain joins TRBV2 to TRBJ2-3; 8 nucleotides align to TRBD1. Losses at the gene ends were 6 bases for V and 6 bases for J; bases not matched to a gene: 5. Germline values: CDR1 SNHLY, CDR2 FYNNEI. This CDR3 has 13 amino acids. The CDR3 DNA sequence: TGTGCCAGCAGAAACAACAGGGGGGATACGCAGTATTTT. It yields the protein CASRNNRGDTQYF.

V gene TRBV27 combines with J gene TRBJ1-1; the match to TRBD1 covers 10 bases. Germline V gene sequence: CDR1 MNHEY, CDR2 SMNVEV (reference sequence). The CDR3 is made up of 15 amino acids. V lost 2 bases and J lost 1; bases outside the gene matches: 1. CDR3 bases: TGTGCCAGCAGTTTAGGACAGGGGGGGAACACTGAAGCTTTCTTT. Protein product: CASSLGQGGNTEAFF.

CDR3 region: CASSPTTGGTGNTIYF. The CDR3 DNA follows: TGCGCCAGCAGCCCCACAACGGGTGGAACTGGAAACACCATATATTTT. This chain links TRBV5-1 with TRBJ1-3, with unresolved D. CDR1 SGHRS and CDR2 YFSETQ come from the germline V gene. The CDR3 length is 16 residues. V was cut by 4 bases and J by 2 bases, with 16 bases left in between.

This rearrangement joins TRBV2 to TRBJ1-2, with D possibly being TRBD1 (5 bases). Germline CDR1 reads SNHLY; CDR2 reads FYNNEI. V lost 6 bases and J 6 bases, leaving 17 bases between the germline ends. The CDR3 contains 14 residues. The CDR3, as DNA: TGTGCCAGCAGCATCCTCAGCGGGGCCAATGGCTACACCTTC. Protein: CASSILSGANGYTF.

V usage is TRBV10-2 and J usage is TRBJ1-5; 8 bases align to TRBD1. This CDR3 has 14 amino acids. The germline CDR1 and CDR2 sequences are WSHSY and SAAADI. The junction had 4 bases not matched to a gene; V was cut back by 8 bases and J by 1 base. The CDR3 protein is CASGGQASNQPQHF. The CDR3 coding sequence is TGCGCCAGCGGGGGACAGGCGAGCAATCAGCCCCAGCATTTT.

J is TRBJ2-3 and V is TRBV3-1 (or the pseudogene TRBV3-2); D is uncertain. The CDR3 loop spans 14 amino acids. Trimming removed 4 bases from V and 1 base from J, with 9 bases in between. The germline V gene has CDR1 LGHDT and CDR2 YNNKEL (reference sequence). This CDR3 reads CASSPLLGTDTQYF. DNA of the CDR3: TGTGCCAGCAGCCCATTGCTAGGCACAGATACGCAGTATTTT.

The genes are TRBV5-5 and TRBJ2-3, with TRBD2 matching 9 bases. Germline-derived CDR1 and CDR2 are SGHKS and YYEKEE (reference sequence). This CDR3 is built from 19 residues. V gave up 2 bases and J gave up 4 bases; unmatched junction bases: 17. CDR3 region: CASSFTPLRRGGRADTQYF. The CDR3 DNA reads as TGTGCCAGCAGCTTCACCCCCCTTAGGCGGGGGGGAAGGGCAGATACGCAGTATTTT. The whole variable domain, remainder taken from reference TRBV5-5 and TRBJ2-3, is DAGVTQSPTHLIKTRGQQVTLRCSPISGHKSVSWYQQVLGQGPQFIFQYYEKEERGRGNFPDRFSARQFPNYSSELNVNALLLGDSALYLCASSFTPLRRGGRADTQYFGPGTRLTVL.

V gene TRBV24-1 combines with J gene TRBJ2-3; 9 nucleotides agree with TRBD1. Germline V CDR1 and CDR2: KGHDR, SFDVKD. The length of the CDR3 is 15 residues. With 2 bases clipped from V and 4 bases from J, the junction kept 3 bases outside the gene matches. Written as DNA, the CDR3 is TGTGCCACCAGTGATTCACAGGGGGCCCCAGATACGCAGTATTTT. Translating it yields CATSDSQGAPDTQYF.

The chain links TRBV5-4 to TRBJ2-7; D unclear. The V end was cut by 4 bases, the J end by 3 bases, with 11 bases between. CDR3 length equals 13 residues. CDR1 is SGHNT and CDR2 is YYREEE in the germline V gene (reference sequence). The CDR3 spells CASSLTTDYEQYF. The CDR3 coding sequence is TGTGCCAGCAGCCTAACTACGGACTACGAGCAGTACTTC.

This sequence joins TRBV9 and TRBJ1-3; 9 nucleotides align to TRBD1. CDR1 is SGDLS and CDR2 is YYNGEE in the germline V gene. The CDR3 extends over 15 amino acids. Trimming removed 4 bases from V and 4 bases from J; junction bases left unmatched: 6. For the CDR3, the DNA is TGTGCCAGCAGCACATGGACAGGGGAGGGAAACACCATATATTTT. Residues: CASSTWTGEGNTIYF.